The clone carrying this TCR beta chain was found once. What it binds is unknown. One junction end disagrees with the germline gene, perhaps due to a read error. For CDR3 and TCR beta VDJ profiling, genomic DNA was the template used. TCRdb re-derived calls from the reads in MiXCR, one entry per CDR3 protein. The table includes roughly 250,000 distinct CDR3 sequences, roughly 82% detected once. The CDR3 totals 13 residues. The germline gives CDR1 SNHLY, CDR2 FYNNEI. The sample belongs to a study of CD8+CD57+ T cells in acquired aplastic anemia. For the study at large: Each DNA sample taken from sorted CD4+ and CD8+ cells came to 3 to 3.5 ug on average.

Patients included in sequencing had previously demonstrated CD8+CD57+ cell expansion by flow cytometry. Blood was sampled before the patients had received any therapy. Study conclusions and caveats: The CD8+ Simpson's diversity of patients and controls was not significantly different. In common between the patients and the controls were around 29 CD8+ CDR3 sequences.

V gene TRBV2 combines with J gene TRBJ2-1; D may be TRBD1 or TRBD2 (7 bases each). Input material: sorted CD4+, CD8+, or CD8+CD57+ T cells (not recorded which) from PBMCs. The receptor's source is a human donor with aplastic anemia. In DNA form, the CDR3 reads TGTGCTAGCAGGGGGGGAGGCGACCCTGAGCAGTTCTTC. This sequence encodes CASRGGGDPEQFF.